This entry lists 5 T cell receptor beta chains sequenced from one sample in a study of chemoradiotherapy in HPV16-positive cancers. Data came from immunoSEQ multiplex PCR; TCRdb stores just in-frame clones and leaves some out. The sample consists of about 12,000 clones, roughly 80% of them appearing once. This sample was gathered from a patient who underwent chemoradiotherapy. All receptors derive from a human donor with HPV-associated anogenital cancer.

This chain joins TRBV19 and TRBJ1-4, with a weak D call TRBD1 (5 bases). V gave up 8 bases and J gave up 0 bases, with 13 bases separating them. The CDR3 spans 15 residues. Germline V gene lookup returns CDR1 LNHDA and CDR2 SQIVND (reference sequence). Written as DNA, the CDR3 is TGTGCCAGTGCCGACAGAGCAGCAACTAATGAAAAACTGTTTTTT. It specifies CASADRAATNEKLFF.

This clone has just a few counts. This chain joins TRBV6-1 and TRBJ2-7; D ambiguous. The CDR3 is 14 amino acids. V was cut by 0 bases and J by 1 base, with 7 bases left in between. Germline assignment: CDR1 MNHNS and CDR2 SASEGT. Here the CDR3 reads CASSEAGKSYEQYF. The CDR3 DNA reads TGTGCCAGCAGTGAAGCAGGGAAGTCCTACGAGCAGTACTTC.

About this clone itself: One end of the junction varies from germline; a read error may be responsible. This sequence joins TRBV29-1 and TRBJ2-7; D may be TRBD1 or TRBD2 (5 bases each). The CDR3 covers 12 residues. Germline assignment: CDR1 SQVTM and CDR2 ANQGSEA. The CDR3 sequence: CSAEDPLGVQYF. The CDR3 DNA reads TGCAGCGCTGAAGATCCCTTGGGGGTCCAGTACTTC.

This clone turned up a few times. The chain has TRBV5-4 and TRBJ2-7, with TRBD1 matching over 7 bases. Germline trimming cut 4 bases from V and 7 bases from J; bases unmatched to any gene: 8. The CDR3 has 13 amino acids. The V gene's germline CDR1 is SGHNT and CDR2 YYREEE (reference sequence). CDR3 in amino acids: CASSPQGGGEQYF. In DNA form, the CDR3 reads TGTGCCAGCAGCCCTCAAGGGGGCGGAGAGCAGTACTTC. The entire variable domain, with the rest obtained from reference TRBV5-4 and TRBJ2-7, is as follows: ETGVTQSPTHLIKTRGQQVTLRCSSQSGHNTVSWYQQALGQGPQFIFQYYREEENGRGNFPPRFSGLQFPNYSSELNVNALELDDSALYLCASSPQGGGEQYFGPGTRLTVT.

V gene TRBV11-3 combines with J gene TRBJ2-7, with 8 bases aligning to TRBD1. Germline assignment: CDR1 SGHNT and CDR2 YENEEA. The CDR3 has 12 amino acids. V shed 6 bases, J shed 5 bases, and the junction held 3 bases outside the gene matches. CDR3 bases: TGTGCCAGCAGTAGGACAGGGAACGAGCAGTACTTC. It encodes CASSRTGNEQYF.